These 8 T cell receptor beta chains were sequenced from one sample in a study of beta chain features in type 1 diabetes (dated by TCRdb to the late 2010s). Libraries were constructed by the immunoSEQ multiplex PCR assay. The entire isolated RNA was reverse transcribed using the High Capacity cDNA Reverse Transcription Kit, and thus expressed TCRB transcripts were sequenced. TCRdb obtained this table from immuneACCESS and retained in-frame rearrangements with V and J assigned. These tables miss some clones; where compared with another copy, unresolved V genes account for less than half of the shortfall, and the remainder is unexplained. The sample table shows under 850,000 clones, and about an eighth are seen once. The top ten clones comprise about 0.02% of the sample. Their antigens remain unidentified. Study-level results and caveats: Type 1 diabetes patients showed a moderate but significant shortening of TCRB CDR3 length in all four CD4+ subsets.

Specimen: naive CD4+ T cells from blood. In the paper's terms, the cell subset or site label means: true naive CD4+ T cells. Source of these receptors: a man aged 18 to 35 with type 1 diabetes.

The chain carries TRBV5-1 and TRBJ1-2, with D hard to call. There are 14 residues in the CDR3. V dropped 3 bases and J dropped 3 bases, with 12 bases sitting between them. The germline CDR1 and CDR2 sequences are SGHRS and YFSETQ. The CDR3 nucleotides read TGCGCCAGCAGCTCTCAACCGTCCGACTATGGCTACACCTTC. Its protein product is CASSSQPSDYGYTF.

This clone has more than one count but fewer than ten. For the CDR3, the DNA is TGTGCCAGCTCTCCCGGGACAGGGGGTGTCGAGCAGTACTTC. It specifies CASSPGTGGVEQYF. This chain connects TRBV18 to TRBJ2-7, with 11 bases matching TRBD1. CDR3 size: 14 residues. In germline, CDR1 is KGHSH, CDR2 LQKENI. The V segment lost 6 bases and the J segment 6 bases; nucleotides outside the gene matches: 7.

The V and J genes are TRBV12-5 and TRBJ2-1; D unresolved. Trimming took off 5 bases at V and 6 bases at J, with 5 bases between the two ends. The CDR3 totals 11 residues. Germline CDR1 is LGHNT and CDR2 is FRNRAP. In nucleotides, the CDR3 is TGTGCTAGTGGTCCTTCCAATGAGCAGTTCTTC. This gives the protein CASGPSNEQFF.

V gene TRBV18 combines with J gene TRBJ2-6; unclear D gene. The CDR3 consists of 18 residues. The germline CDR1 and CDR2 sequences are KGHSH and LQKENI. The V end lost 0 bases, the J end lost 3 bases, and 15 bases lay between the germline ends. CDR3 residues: CASSPPAASTSGANVLTF. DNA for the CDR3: TGTGCCAGCTCACCACCGGCAGCCAGTACAAGTGGGGCCAACGTCCTGACTTTC.

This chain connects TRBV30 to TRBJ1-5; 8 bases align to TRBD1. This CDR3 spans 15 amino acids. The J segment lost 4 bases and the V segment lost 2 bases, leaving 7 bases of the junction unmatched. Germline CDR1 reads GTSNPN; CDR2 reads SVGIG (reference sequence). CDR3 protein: CAWSIHDRGNQPQHF. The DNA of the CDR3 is TGTGCCTGGAGTATCCACGACAGGGGAAATCAGCCCCAGCATTTT.

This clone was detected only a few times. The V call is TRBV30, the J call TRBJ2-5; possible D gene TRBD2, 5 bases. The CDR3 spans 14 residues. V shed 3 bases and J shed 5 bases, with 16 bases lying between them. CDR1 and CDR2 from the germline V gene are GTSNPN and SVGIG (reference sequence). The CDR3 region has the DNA TGTGCCTGGAGGCTGACTCTCCCGGGGGAGACCCAGTACTTC. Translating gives CAWRLTLPGETQYF.

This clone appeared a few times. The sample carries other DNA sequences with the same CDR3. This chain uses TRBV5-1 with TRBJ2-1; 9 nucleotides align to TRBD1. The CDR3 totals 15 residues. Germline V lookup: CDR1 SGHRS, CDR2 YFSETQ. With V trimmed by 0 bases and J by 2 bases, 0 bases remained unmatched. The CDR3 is CASSLGQGAYNEQFF. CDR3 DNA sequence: TGCGCCAGCAGCTTGGGACAGGGGGCCTACAATGAGCAGTTCTTC.

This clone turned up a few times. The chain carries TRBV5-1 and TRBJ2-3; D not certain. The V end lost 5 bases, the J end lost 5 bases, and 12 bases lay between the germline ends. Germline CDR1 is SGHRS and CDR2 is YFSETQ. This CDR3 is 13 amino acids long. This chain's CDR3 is CASRASLGDTQYF. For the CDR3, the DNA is TGCGCCAGCAGGGCTTCTTTGGGAGATACGCAGTATTTT.